The entry below gives a single T cell receptor beta chain sequence along with its context. These data belong to a study of regulatory T cells in long-lasting Graves disease. TCR beta libraries were built with iRepertoire HTBI primers and Arm-PCR of CDR3 regions. TCRdb recomputed calls from the multiplex PCR reads with MiXCR, one row per CDR3 protein. The sample includes about 300,000 distinct CDR3 sequences, 18% of them seen just once. Time point given: newly diagnosed GD, antithyroid drugs for less than 3 months. Making the TCR library involved RNA that had been extracted from PBMCs. The CDR3 is made up of 16 amino acids. Trimming removed 6 bases from V and 4 bases from J; junction bases left unmatched: 13. Germline V gene data show CDR1 as MNHNS and CDR2 as SASEGT.

Sample: peripheral blood mononuclear cells (PBMCs), taken at new diagnosis, from a patient treated with antithyroid drugs. The rearrangement links TRBV6-1 to TRBJ2-7, with TRBD1 matching 9 bases. This receptor was taken from a female donor with Graves disease. The CDR3 bases are TGTGCCAGCAGCCCCGGTTGGGGGACAGGGTCGTACGAGCAGTACTTC. Translated, it gives CASSPGWGTGSYEQYF.